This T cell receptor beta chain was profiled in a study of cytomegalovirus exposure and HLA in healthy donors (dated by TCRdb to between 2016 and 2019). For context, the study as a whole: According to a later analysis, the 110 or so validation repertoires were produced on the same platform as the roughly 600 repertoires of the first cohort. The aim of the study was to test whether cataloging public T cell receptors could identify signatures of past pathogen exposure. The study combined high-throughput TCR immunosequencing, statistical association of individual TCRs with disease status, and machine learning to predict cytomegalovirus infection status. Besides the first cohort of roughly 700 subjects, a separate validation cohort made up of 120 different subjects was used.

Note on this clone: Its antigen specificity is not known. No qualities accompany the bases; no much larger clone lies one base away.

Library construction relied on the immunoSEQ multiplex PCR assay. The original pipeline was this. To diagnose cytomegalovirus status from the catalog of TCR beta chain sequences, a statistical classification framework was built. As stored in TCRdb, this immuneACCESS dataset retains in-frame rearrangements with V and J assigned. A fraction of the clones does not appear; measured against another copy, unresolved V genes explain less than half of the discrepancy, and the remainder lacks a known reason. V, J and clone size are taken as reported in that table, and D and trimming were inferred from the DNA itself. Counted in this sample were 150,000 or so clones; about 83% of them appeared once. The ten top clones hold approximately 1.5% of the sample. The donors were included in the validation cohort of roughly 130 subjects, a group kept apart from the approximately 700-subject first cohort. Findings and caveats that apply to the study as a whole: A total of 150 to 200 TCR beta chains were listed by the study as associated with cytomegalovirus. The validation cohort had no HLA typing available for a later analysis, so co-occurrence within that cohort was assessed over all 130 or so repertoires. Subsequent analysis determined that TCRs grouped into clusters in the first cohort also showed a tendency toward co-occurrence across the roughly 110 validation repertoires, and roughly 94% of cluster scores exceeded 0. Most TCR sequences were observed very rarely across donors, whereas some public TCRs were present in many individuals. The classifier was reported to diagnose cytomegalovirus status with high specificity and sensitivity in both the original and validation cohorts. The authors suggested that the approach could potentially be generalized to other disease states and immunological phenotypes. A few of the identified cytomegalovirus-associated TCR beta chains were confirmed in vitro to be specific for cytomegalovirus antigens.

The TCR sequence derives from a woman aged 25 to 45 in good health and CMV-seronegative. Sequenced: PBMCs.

The DNA sequence is TGTGCCAGCAGCTTGTTTTCAAGGAGGGATCAGCCCCAGCATTTT. This is translated as CASSLFSRRDQPQHF. The V gene is TRBV5-6 and the J gene is TRBJ1-5; no confident D gene assignment can be made. Between the V and J ends, shortened by 1 base and 5 bases respectively, the junction contains 13 bases. The CDR3 holds 15 amino acids from the cysteine to the phenylalanine. Only the CDR3 portion is preserved as DNA: 45 bases, with reading frame beginning at the first base. Taken from the germline V gene, the CDR1 and CDR2 loops are SGHDT and YYEEEE.